Sequencing of this TCR beta chain was carried out in a study of T-cell reconstitution after alpha-beta-depleted transplantation in children. The TCRbeta library incorporated unique molecular identifiers. MiXCR, applied by TCRdb to the PCR reads, yields one record per CDR3 protein. The table has fewer than 550,000 distinct CDR3 sequences, approximately 11% seen once. This CDR3 has 14 residues. The germline V and J ends were trimmed by 5 bases and 0 bases, with 8 bases remaining between them. Material: PBMCs from the stem cell graft donor, obtained from the stem cell graft. This clonotype was sampled from a human donor who donated a stem cell graft to a child with acute myeloid leukemia. This chain links TRBV12-3 or TRBV12-4 with TRBJ1-5; D call uncertain. CDR3 protein: CASSPMVSNQPQHF. The CDR3 DNA reads as TGTGCCAGCAGTCCCATGGTTAGCAATCAGCCCCAGCATTTT.